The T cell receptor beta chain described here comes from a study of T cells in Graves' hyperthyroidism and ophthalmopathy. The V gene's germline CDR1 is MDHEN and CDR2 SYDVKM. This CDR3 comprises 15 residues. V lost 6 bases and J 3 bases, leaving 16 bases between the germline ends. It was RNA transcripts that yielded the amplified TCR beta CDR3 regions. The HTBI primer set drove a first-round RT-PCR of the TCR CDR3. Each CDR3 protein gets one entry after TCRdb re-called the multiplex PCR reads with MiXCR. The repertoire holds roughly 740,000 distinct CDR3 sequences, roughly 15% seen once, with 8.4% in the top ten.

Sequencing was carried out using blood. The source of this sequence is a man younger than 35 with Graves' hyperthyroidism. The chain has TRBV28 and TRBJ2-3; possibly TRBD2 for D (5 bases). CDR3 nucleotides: TGTGCCAGCAGCCCCGGGATCAGCATTACAGATACGCAGTATTTT. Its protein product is CASSPGISITDTQYF.